One sample yielded the 9 T cell receptor beta chains listed below, sequenced in a study of monozygotic twins with inflammatory bowel disease. Following a re-call of the 5' RACE reads, TCRdb has one entry per CDR3 protein and lacks DNA. This repertoire comprises about 160,000 distinct CDR3 sequences; its ten largest clones make up roughly 2.4%. The sample consisted of blood. The receptors originated from a human donor with ulcerative colitis or Crohn's disease, or a healthy co-twin of an affected twin (not recorded which).

This chain links TRBV10-3 with TRBJ2-1; the D call from TCRdb, TRBD2, cannot be confirmed without DNA. This CDR3 spans 15 amino acids. Germline V lookup: CDR1 ENHRY, CDR2 SYGVKD. CDR3 sequence: CAISGGTSGINEQFF.

V and J are TRBV5-1 and TRBJ1-1; TCRdb proposes TRBD1, but this gene call is untestable without DNA. This CDR3 has 13 residues. Germline V gene sequence: CDR1 SGHRS, CDR2 YFSETQ. The CDR3 sequence is CASSLDGGPEAFF.

The chain has TRBV9 and TRBJ2-2; the D call of TRBD1 rests on TCRdb alone, since no DNA is present to check it. The V gene's germline CDR1 is SGDLS and CDR2 YYNGEE. The CDR3 spans 14 residues. The CDR3 protein is CASMGAVNTGELFF.

J is TRBJ2-3 and V is TRBV19; TCRdb indicates TRBD2, and absent DNA this call remains unverified. The CDR3 has 16 residues. CDR1 is LNHDA, CDR2 SQIVND, per germline (reference sequence). CDR3 amino acids: CASSIRASSSTDTQYF.

The chain uses TRBV7-2 and TRBJ2-1; without DNA, the TCRdb call of TRBD2 cannot be checked. Germline CDR1 SGHTA, CDR2 FQGNSA. The CDR3 totals 15 residues. This chain's CDR3 is CASRPPGLTYNEQFF.

The V call is TRBV27, the J call TRBJ2-7; TCRdb designates TRBD1, a call that cannot be tested without DNA. This CDR3 has 15 residues. CDR1 and CDR2 from the germline V gene are MNHEY and SMNVEV (reference sequence). The CDR3 spells CASSLRTGVFYEQYF.

This chain connects TRBV5-5 to TRBJ2-4; TCRdb lists TRBD2, though no DNA is available to test this call. The CDR3 length is 12 residues. Germline V gene lookup returns CDR1 SGHKS and CDR2 YYEKEE (reference sequence). The CDR3 spells CASSFGGDIQYF.

The chain carries TRBV11-2 and TRBJ2-3; TCRdb designates TRBD2, a call that cannot be tested without DNA. Germline assignment: CDR1 SGHAT and CDR2 FQNNGV. The CDR3 covers 16 residues. CDR3 protein: CASSFTSGWSTDTQYF.

J is TRBJ2-2 and V is TRBV6-5; no DNA is available, so the TRBD1 call from TCRdb remains unchecked. The V gene's germline CDR1 is MNHEY and CDR2 SVGAGI. The CDR3 is 17 amino acids. CDR3 protein: CASSFHRGPGDTGELFF.